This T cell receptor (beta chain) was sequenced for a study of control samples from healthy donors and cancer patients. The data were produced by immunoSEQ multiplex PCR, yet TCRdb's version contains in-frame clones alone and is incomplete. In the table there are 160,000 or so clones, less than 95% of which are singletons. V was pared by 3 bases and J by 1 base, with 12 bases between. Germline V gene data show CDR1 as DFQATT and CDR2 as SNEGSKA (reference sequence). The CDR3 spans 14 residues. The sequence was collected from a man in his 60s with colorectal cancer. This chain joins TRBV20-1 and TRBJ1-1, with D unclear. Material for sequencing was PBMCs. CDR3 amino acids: CSASHPGRNTEAFF. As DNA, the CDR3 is TGCAGTGCTAGTCATCCGGGGAGGAACACTGAAGCTTTCTTT.